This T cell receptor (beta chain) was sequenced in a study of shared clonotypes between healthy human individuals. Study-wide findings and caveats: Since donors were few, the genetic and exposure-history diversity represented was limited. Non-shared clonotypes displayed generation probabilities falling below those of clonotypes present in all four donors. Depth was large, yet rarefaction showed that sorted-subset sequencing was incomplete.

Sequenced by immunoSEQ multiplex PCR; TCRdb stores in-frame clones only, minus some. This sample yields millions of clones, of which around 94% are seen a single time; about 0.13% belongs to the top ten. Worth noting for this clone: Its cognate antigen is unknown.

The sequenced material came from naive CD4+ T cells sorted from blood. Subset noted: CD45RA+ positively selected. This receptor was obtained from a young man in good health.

Written as DNA, the CDR3 is TGTGCCAGCAGTGTAGGGATCGGGGGACAGGCCACAGATACGCAGTATTTT. It translates to CASSVGIGGQATDTQYF. The chain couples TRBV2 to TRBJ2-3; TRBD1 aligns across 8 bases. The germline gives CDR1 SNHLY, CDR2 FYNNEI. Trimming cost V 4 bases and J 2 bases; bases outside gene matches: 11. The CDR3 loop spans 17 amino acids.